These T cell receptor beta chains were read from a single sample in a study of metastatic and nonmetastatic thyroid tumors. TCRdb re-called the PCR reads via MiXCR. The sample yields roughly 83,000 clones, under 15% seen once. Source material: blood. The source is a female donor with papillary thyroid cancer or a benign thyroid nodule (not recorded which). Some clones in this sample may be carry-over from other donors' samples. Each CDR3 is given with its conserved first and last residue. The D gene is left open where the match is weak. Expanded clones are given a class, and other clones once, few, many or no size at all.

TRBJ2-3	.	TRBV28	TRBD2	CASFRGGGTYTQYF	TGTGCCAGCTTCCGGGGGGGCGGCACATATACGCAGTATTTT
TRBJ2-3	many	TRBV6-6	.	CASSYGTLTDTQYF	TGTGCCAGCAGTTACGGGACTCTCACAGATACGCAGTATTTT
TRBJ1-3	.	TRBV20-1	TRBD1	CSARSSATGPGNTIYF	TGCAGTGCTAGATCTTCCGCGACAGGGCCTGGAAATACCATATATTTT
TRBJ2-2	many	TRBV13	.	CASSLGLGQTGELFF	TGTGCCAGCAGCTTAGGCCTTGGACAGACCGGGGAGCTGTTTTTT
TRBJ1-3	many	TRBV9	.	CASSVEASSGNTIYF	TGTGCCAGCAGCGTAGAGGCTAGCTCTGGAAACACCATATATTTT
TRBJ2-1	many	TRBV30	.	CAWSVHSGSPYGEQFF	TGTGCCTGGAGTGTACACTCGGGGTCTCCCTATGGTGAGCAGTTCTTC
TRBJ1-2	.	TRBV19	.	CASLGSHTPNYGYTF	TGTGCCAGTTTGGGGTCCCATACCCCTAACTATGGCTACACCTTC
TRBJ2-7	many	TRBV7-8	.	CASSLMVAGSEQYF	TGTGCCAGCAGCTTAATGGTTGCAGGGAGCGAGCAGTACTTC
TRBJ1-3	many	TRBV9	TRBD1	CASSVEVGTGSRSSGNTIYF	TGTGCCAGCAGCGTAGAGGTCGGGACAGGGAGTAGGAGCTCTGGAAACACCATATATTTT
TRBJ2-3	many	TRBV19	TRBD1	CASSIGTGGSDTQYF	TGTGCCAGTAGTATAGGAACAGGGGGCTCAGATACGCAGTATTTT
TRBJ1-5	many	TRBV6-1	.	CASSGGFFGRGDQPQHF	TGTGCCAGCAGTGGCGGTTTTTTTGGACGGGGGGATCAGCCCCAGCATTTT
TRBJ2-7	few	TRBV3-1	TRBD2	CASSKREGGREQYF	TGTGCCAGCAGCAAGCGGGAGGGAGGTCGGGAGCAGTACTTC
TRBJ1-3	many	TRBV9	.	CASSAQGLAGNTIYF	TGTGCCAGCAGCGCGCAGGGTTTAGCTGGAAACACCATATATTTT
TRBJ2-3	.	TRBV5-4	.	CASSLVPTDTQYF	TGTGCCAGCAGCCTGGTCCCCACAGATACGCAGTATTTT
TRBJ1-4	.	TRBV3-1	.	CASSLGREELFF	TGTGCCAGCAGCCTAGGAAGGGAAGAACTGTTTTTT
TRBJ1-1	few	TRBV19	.	CASSPWGGGSNTEAFF	.
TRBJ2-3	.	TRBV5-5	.	CASSWRHSTDTQYF	TGTGCCAGCAGCTGGAGACATAGCACAGATACGCAGTATTTT
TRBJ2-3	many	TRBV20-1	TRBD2	CSARAYGRSTDTQYF	TGCAGTGCTAGAGCTTACGGGAGGTCCACAGATACGCAGTATTTT
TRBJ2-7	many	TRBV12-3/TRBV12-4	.	CASSIKGGGYEQYF	TGTGCCAGCAGTATCAAGGGAGGGGGCTACGAGCAGTACTTC
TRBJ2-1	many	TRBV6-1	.	CASTGVEWYNEQFF	TGTGCCAGCACGGGGGTGGAGTGGTACAATGAGCAGTTCTTC
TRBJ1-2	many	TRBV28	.	CASRGRGKGVNYGYTF	TGTGCCAGCCGGGGGAGGGGCAAGGGTGTTAACTATGGCTACACCTTC
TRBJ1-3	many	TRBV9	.	CASSDTGRAGNTIYF	TGTGCCAGCAGTGACACAGGGAGGGCTGGAAACACCATATATTTT
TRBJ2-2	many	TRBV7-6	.	CASSLGPAGNTGELFF	TGTGCCAGCAGCTTAGGTCCAGCCGGGAACACCGGGGAGCTGTTTTTT
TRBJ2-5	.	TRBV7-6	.	CASSTKDGPGETQYF	TGTGCCAGCAGCACTAAGGACGGTCCTGGGGAGACACAGTACTTC
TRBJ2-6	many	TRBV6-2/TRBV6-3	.	CASSDGVGANVLTF	TGTGCCAGCAGCGACGGGGTTGGGGCCAACGTCCTGACTTTC
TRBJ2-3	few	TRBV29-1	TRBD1	CSVRPGQGPESDTQYF	TGCAGCGTCCGACCGGGACAGGGGCCCGAGTCAGATACGCAGTATTTT
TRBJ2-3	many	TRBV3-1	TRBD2	CASSLPSGGSDTQYF	TGTGCCAGCAGCCTCCCTAGCGGTGGTTCAGATACGCAGTATTTT
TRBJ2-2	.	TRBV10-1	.	CASSDSFPGAGSGGELFF	TGCGCCAGCAGTGACTCTTTTCCCGGGGCAGGGTCAGGCGGGGAGCTGTTTTTT
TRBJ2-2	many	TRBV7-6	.	CASSSLNSGELFF	TGTGCCAGCAGCTCACTAAATTCCGGGGAGCTGTTTTTT
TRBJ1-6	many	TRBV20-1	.	CSARDRAGYNSPLHF	TGCAGTGCTAGAGACAGGGCTGGGTATAATTCACCCCTCCACTTT
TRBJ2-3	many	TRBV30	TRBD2	CAWSLWDSGGWGTQYF	TGTGCCTGGAGTCTCTGGGATAGCGGGGGTTGGGGTACGCAGTATTTT
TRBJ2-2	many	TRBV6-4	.	CASSGAEDSGELFF	TGTGCCAGCAGTGGGGCGGAGGACAGCGGGGAGCTGTTTTTT
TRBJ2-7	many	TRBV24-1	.	CATGTASSYEQYF	TGTGCCACCGGGACGGCCAGCTCCTACGAGCAGTACTTC
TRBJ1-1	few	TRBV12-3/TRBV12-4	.	CASSYGGEAFF	TGTGCCAGCAGTTACGGTGGGGAAGCTTTCTTT
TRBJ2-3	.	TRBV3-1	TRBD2	CASSQGVSGGARHTQYF	TGTGCCAGCAGCCAAGGTGTTAGCGGGGGGGCCCGGCATACGCAGTATTTT
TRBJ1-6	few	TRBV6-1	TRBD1	CASSVSSGGNSPLHF	TGTGCCAGCAGTGTTTCGTCAGGGGGAAATTCACCCCTCCACTTT
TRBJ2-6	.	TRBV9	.	CASSDWGRAGANVLTF	TGTGCCAGCAGCGACTGGGGGAGAGCTGGGGCCAACGTCCTGACTTTC
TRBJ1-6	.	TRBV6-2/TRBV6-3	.	CASSYSPSCSPLHF	TGTGCCAGCAGTTACTCCCCTTCATGTTCACCCCTCCACTTT
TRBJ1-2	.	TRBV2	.	CAGSGSDYGYTF	TGTGCCGGCTCGGGATCCGACTATGGCTACACATTC
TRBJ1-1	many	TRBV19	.	CASSIWGNTEAFF	TGTGCCAGTAGTATTTGGGGGAACACTGAAGCTTTCTTT
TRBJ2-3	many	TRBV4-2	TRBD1	CASSGRDRDYTDTQYF	TGTGCCAGCAGCGGCCGGGACAGGGATTACACAGATACGCAGTATTTT
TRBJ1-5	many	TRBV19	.	CASSKGASLQGQDQPQHF	TGTGCCAGTAGTAAAGGGGCCTCGTTACAGGGCCAAGATCAGCCCCAGCATTTT
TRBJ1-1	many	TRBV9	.	CASSATVSNTEAFF	TGTGCCAGCAGCGCGACGGTTTCGAACACTGAAGCTTTCTTT
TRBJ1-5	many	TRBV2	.	CASSRQFNQPQHF	TGTGCCAGCAGTCGACAGTTCAATCAGCCCCAGCATTTT
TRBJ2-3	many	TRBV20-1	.	CSARGRYIDTQYF	TGCAGTGCTAGAGGCCGGTATATAGATACGCAGTATTTT
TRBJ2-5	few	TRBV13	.	CASSELEAGQETQYF	TGTGCCAGCAGCGAGCTTGAAGCAGGACAAGAGACCCAGTACTTC
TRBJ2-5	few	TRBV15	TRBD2	CATSRLRGGIEETQYF	TGTGCCACCAGCCGCCTTCGGGGGGGTATAGAAGAGACCCAGTACTTC
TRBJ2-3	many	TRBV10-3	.	CATTGQATSTGTQYF	TGTGCCACCACAGGACAGGCAACTAGCACAGGTACGCAGTATTTT
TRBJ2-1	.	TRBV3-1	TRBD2	CASSPLVAGDYNEQFF	TGTGCCAGCAGCCCCCTGGTGGCGGGAGATTACAATGAGCAGTTCTTC
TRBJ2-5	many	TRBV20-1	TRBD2	CSAFQRGGFRRQETQYF	TGCAGTGCCTTTCAGCGGGGGGGCTTCAGAAGGCAAGAGACCCAGTACTTC